Listed below are T cell receptor beta chains from one sample, sequenced in a study of beta chain features in type 1 diabetes. Clones were read by immunoSEQ multiplex PCR, and TCRdb kept only the in-frame ones, dropping some. The table records more than 250,000 clones, 14% to 15% of them present only once. The sequenced sample was naive CD4+ T cells from blood. The receptor set was obtained from a man aged 18 to 35 with type 1 diabetes. CDR3s include the opening cysteine and the closing phenylalanine or tryptophan. Fields, in order: clone size, D gene, J gene, V gene, CDR3 DNA, CDR3 protein. A D gene is named only where the DNA matches it firmly. Clone size, where shown, is once, few, many, or a class for clones that have expanded.

-,-,TRBJ2-7,TRBV28,TGTGCCAGCAGTTCCCCTGGGGCGGGATACTACGAGCAGTACTTC,CASSSPGAGYYEQYF
-,-,TRBJ2-3,TRBV10-3,TGTGCCATCAGTGAATCAAGCCCTGGCACAGATACGCAGTATTTT,CAISESSPGTDTQYF
few,TRBD1,TRBJ2-5,TRBV10-1,TGCGCCAGGGGACAGGGAGGGATGCAAGAGACCCAGTACTTC,CARGQGGMQETQYF
-,-,TRBJ2-1,TRBV30,TGTGCCTGGAGGGCCGTGGCGGGGCGCCGACAGTTCTTC,CAWRAVAGRRQFF
few,-,TRBJ1-2,TRBV5-4,TGTGCCAGCAGCTTGAACGGGGGTAGGGTCGGGATGGACTATGGCTACACCTTC,CASSLNGGRVGMDYGYTF
-,TRBD1,TRBJ1-1,TRBV18,TGTGCCAGCTCACCACCGTGGACAGGGGGGAACACTGAAGCTTTCTTT,CASSPPWTGGNTEAFF
-,-,TRBJ2-7,TRBV5-1,TGCGCCAGCAGCTTGGCCGGGGGACCCTCCTACGAGCAGTACTTC,CASSLAGGPSYEQYF
-,TRBD1,TRBJ1-2,TRBV7-9,TGTGCCAGCAGCTCTCGGACCCAGGGGGATGGCTACACCTTC,CASSSRTQGDGYTF
few,-,TRBJ1-1,TRBV6-6,TGTGCCAGCACCTCGGACATGAACACTGAAGCTTTCTTT,CASTSDMNTEAFF
few,-,TRBJ1-1,TRBV29-1,TGCAGCGTTGGCCCGGGTCTCGGTACTGAAGCTTTCTTT,CSVGPGLGTEAFF
-,TRBD2,TRBJ2-1,TRBV6-5,TGTGCCAGCAGCTATACTAGCGGGTCTTACAATGAGCAGTTCTTC,CASSYTSGSYNEQFF
-,TRBD2,TRBJ2-7,TRBV5-1,TGCGCCAGCAGCTCCGGACTAGCGGTCTTCTCCTACGAGCAGTACTTC,CASSSGLAVFSYEQYF
few,-,TRBJ2-7,TRBV29-1,TGCAGCGTTCAGGACTGGAGCTCCTACGAGCAGTACTTC,CSVQDWSSYEQYF
few,-,TRBJ1-1,TRBV29-1,TGCAGCGTCGCGCTATTGGACAGTAACACTGAAGCTTTCTTT,CSVALLDSNTEAFF